The 15 T cell receptor beta chains below come from one sample, sequenced in a study of blood T cell repertoires in COVID-19. Libraries were prepared by immunoSEQ multiplex PCR; TCRdb keeps only in-frame clonotypes and omits some of them. Here the sample spans around 140,000 clones, over 70% being singletons. The sample consisted of PBMCs or T cells enriched from blood (not recorded which). The origin of the receptors is a man aged 55 to 69 who had recovered from COVID-19.

The chain carries TRBV5-5 and TRBJ1-1; TRBD1 might be the D (6 bases). In germline, CDR1 is SGHKS, CDR2 YYEKEE (reference sequence). The CDR3 covers 14 residues. The germline V and J ends were trimmed by 3 bases and 6 bases, with 15 bases remaining between them. CDR3 bases: TGTGCCAGCAGCTCCTTCAGGGGAGTCCCTGAAGCTTTCTTT. Amino acid sequence: CASSSFRGVPEAFF.

The chain has TRBV5-1 and TRBJ2-7; TRBD1 agrees at 11 bases. The CDR3 spans 14 residues. Losses at the gene ends were 2 bases for V and 5 bases for J; bases not matched to a gene: 3. The germline V gene has CDR1 SGHRS and CDR2 YFSETQ. In DNA form, the CDR3 reads TGCGCCAGCAGCTTTGGACAGGGGGCCAACGAGCAGTACTTC. It encodes CASSFGQGANEQYF.

V gene TRBV28 combines with J gene TRBJ1-5; 9 bases align to TRBD1. With V trimmed by 6 bases and J by 5 bases, 5 bases remained unmatched. This CDR3 region has 14 residues. In germline, CDR1 is MDHEN, CDR2 SYDVKM. The CDR3 sequence: CASRLGQGYQPQHF. The CDR3 DNA reads as TGTGCCAGCAGGTTGGGACAGGGCTATCAGCCCCAGCATTTT.

The chain links TRBV3-1 (or the pseudogene TRBV3-2) to TRBJ2-4; the D gene is possibly TRBD2 (6 bases). V lost 5 bases and J 3 bases, leaving 11 bases between the germline ends. From germline, CDR1 is LGHDT and CDR2 YNNKEL (reference sequence). CDR3 size: 14 residues. Here the CDR3 reads CASSNQGGKNIQYF. CDR3 nucleotide sequence: TGTGCCAGCAGCAACCAGGGAGGCAAAAACATTCAGTACTTC.

The V gene is TRBV9, the J gene TRBJ2-5; perhaps TRBD1 as D (5 bases). The CDR3 runs to 14 residues. The germline V and J ends were trimmed by 4 bases and 6 bases, with 16 bases remaining between them. Germline-derived CDR1 and CDR2 are SGDLS and YYNGEE. This chain's CDR3 is CASSPPGSVQTQYF. For the CDR3, the DNA is TGTGCCAGCAGCCCTCCAGGGTCGGTACAGACCCAGTACTTC.

The chain employs TRBV5-1 and TRBJ1-1, with D hard to call. Trimming took off 4 bases at V and 0 bases at J, with 10 bases between the two ends. The CDR3 loop spans 14 amino acids. The germline V gene has CDR1 SGHRS and CDR2 YFSETQ. The CDR3 sequence is CASSLTLLNTEAFF. The CDR3 DNA reads as TGCGCCAGCAGCCTGACACTTCTGAACACTGAAGCTTTCTTT.

The rearrangement uses TRBV28 and TRBJ2-7; 7 bases are a match to TRBD1. The V gene end was trimmed by 7 bases and the J gene end by 2 bases; junction bases not matched to a gene: 11. Germline-derived CDR1 and CDR2 are MDHEN and SYDVKM. The CDR3 sequence is 15 residues long. The CDR3 loop reads CASTPVTGVTYEQYF. In DNA, the CDR3 is TGTGCCAGCACCCCCGTCACAGGGGTCACCTACGAGCAGTACTTC.

There are a few counts of this clone. The rearrangement joins TRBV7-8 to TRBJ2-1; a weak D match, TRBD2 (5 bases). Germline-derived CDR1 and CDR2 are SGHVS and FQNEAQ. The CDR3 totals 11 residues. The V and J ends lost 3 bases and 10 bases respectively, with 7 bases between them. The CDR3 protein is CASSFRGEQFF. In DNA, the CDR3 is TGTGCCAGCAGCTTCCGCGGGGAGCAGTTCTTC. The complete variable domain, with remaining parts taken from reference TRBV7-8 and TRBJ2-1, reads GAGVSQSPRYKVAKRGQDVALRCDPISGHVSLFWYQQALGQGPEFLTYFQNEAQLDKSGLPSDRFFAERPEGSVSTLKIQRTQQEDSAVYLCASSFRGEQFFGPGTRLTVL.

The rearrangement links TRBV2 to TRBJ2-1; TRBD1 matches 7 bases. V shed 6 bases, J shed 6 bases, and the junction held 8 bases outside the gene matches. Germline CDR1 and CDR2: SNHLY and FYNNEI. The CDR3 has 14 residues. The CDR3 DNA is TGTGCCAGCAGCAAACAGACAGGGCTCAATGAGCAGTTCTTC. Protein: CASSKQTGLNEQFF.

This sequence joins TRBV10-2 and TRBJ2-7, with 7 bases fitting TRBD1. CDR1 is WSHSY and CDR2 is SAAADI in the germline V gene. With 5 bases clipped from V and 3 bases from J, the junction kept 10 bases outside the gene matches. The CDR3 is 15 residues long. CDR3 sequence (DNA): TGCGCCAGCAGTAAGGAGTTGGCAGGGGGCTACGAGCAGTACTTC. Its protein product is CASSKELAGGYEQYF.

The chain carries TRBV2 and TRBJ1-2; D possibly corresponds to TRBD1 (5 bases). The CDR3 contains 13 residues. In germline, CDR1 is SNHLY, CDR2 FYNNEI. V shed 4 bases and J shed 4 bases, with 10 bases lying between them. The CDR3 region has the DNA TGTGCCAGCAGTGCGGACATTCTCTATGGCTACACCTTC. As protein: CASSADILYGYTF.

This CDR3 is CASSPGTGGNYEQYF. The DNA for the CDR3 is TGTGCCAGCTCACCAGGGACAGGGGGAAACTACGAGCAGTACTTC. This chain links TRBV18 with TRBJ2-7; 11 bases align to TRBD1. The ends lost 2 bases at V and 3 bases at J; junction bases unmatched: 3. This CDR3 contains 15 residues. The germline V gene encodes CDR1 KGHSH and CDR2 LQKENI.

This clone was counted a few times. The chain links TRBV2 to TRBJ1-5; D is ambiguous. Germline V gives CDR1 SNHLY, CDR2 FYNNEI. Trimming took 6 bases from V and 1 from J, leaving 10 bases between them. The CDR3 length is 14 residues. CDR3: CASRRQASNQPQHF. As DNA, the CDR3 is TGTGCCAGCAGACGGCAGGCAAGCAATCAGCCCCAGCATTTT.

The V call is TRBV7-2, the J call TRBJ2-5, with D unresolved. The CDR3 is 13 amino acids. Germline values: CDR1 SGHTA, CDR2 FQGNSA. Trimming stripped 3 bases from V and 6 bases from J, with 11 bases between. The DNA for the CDR3 is TGTGCCAGCAGCTTTAGTGGAGATCAGACCCAGTACTTC. Translation gives CASSFSGDQTQYF.

The J gene is TRBJ2-1, the V gene TRBV9; TRBD2 might be the D (5 bases). There are 14 residues in the CDR3. The germline V gene has CDR1 SGDLS and CDR2 YYNGEE. The V gene lost 0 bases and the J gene lost 10 bases, with 14 bases spanning the gap. Here the CDR3 reads CASSVVDGSGEQFF. The CDR3 coding sequence is TGTGCCAGCAGCGTAGTTGATGGGTCGGGGGAGCAGTTCTTC.